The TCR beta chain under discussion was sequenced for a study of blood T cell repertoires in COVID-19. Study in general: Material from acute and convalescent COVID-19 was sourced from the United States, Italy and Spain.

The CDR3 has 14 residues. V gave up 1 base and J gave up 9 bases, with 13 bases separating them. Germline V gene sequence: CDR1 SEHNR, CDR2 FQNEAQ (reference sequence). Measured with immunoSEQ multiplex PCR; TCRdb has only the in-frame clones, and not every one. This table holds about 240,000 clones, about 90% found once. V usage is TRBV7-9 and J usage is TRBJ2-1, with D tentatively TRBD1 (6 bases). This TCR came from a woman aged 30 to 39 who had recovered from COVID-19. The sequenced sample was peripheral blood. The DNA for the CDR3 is TGTGCCAGCAGCTTAGACAGGGCGCGAGGTGAGCAGTTCTTC. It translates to CASSLDRARGEQFF.